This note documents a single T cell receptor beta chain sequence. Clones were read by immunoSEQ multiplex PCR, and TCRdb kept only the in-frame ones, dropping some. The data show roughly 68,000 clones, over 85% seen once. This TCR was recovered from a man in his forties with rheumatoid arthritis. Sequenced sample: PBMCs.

CDR3 protein: CASSPPTTGIGGSPLHF. The CDR3 nucleotides read TGTGCCAGCTCACCACCTACTACAGGGATAGGAGGCTCACCCCTCCACTTT. The chain is built from TRBV18 and TRBJ1-6; tentatively, D is TRBD1 (6 bases). The CDR3 spans 17 residues. Trimming left V 0 bases short and J 10 bases short, with 19 bases between. Per the germline V gene, CDR1 is KGHSH and CDR2 is LQKENI.